The T cell receptor beta chain described here comes from a study of PD-1 blockade in classical Hodgkin lymphoma. Study-level results: Baseline TCR diversity was reportedly lower in newly diagnosed patients than healthy donors. Lower baseline TCR diversity marked trial partial responders and progressors. Exclusion covered patients beginning nivolumab under 1 year post-ASCT.

A remark on this clone: Antigen: not known.

TCRdb's copy holds only in-frame clones and misses some; the assay was immunoSEQ multiplex PCR. The sample lists more than 20,000 clones, roughly four fifths seen once, with 5% to 8% in the top ten. Time point in this sample: cycle 4 day 1 (C4D1), after six to seven weeks of nivolumab. Patients all relapsed after autologous stem cell transplantation, and there was variation in brentuximab vedotin exposure. This clonotype was obtained from a human donor with classical Hodgkin lymphoma. Sequencing was performed on peripheral blood mononuclear cells (PBMCs), taken before the fourth cycle of nivolumab.

CDR3 DNA: TGTGCCAGCAGTTTATGGGGACAGGGTGGAGAGCAGTTCTTC. Translating gives CASSLWGQGGEQFF. This chain connects TRBV27 to TRBJ2-1; 9 bases agree with TRBD1. The CDR3 consists of 14 residues. Trimming removed 1 base from V and 10 bases from J; junction bases left unmatched: 5. The germline CDR1 and CDR2 sequences are MNHEY and SMNVEV (reference sequence).